A single sample is the source of the 15 T cell receptor beta chains below, sequenced in a study of T cell changes during pregnancy in multiple sclerosis. The method was immunoSEQ multiplex PCR; TCRdb's version includes in-frame clones alone and lacks a portion of them. The table shows about 72,000 clones, with roughly 91% occurring only once. The source material was peripheral blood, sampled in the third trimester of pregnancy. The receptors here all came from a female donor in good health, enrolled as a control in a pregnancy study.

The genes are TRBV28 and TRBJ2-1; a possible D gene is TRBD1 (5 bases). Trimming removed 5 bases at V and 7 bases at J, with 18 bases between. The germline V gene encodes CDR1 MDHEN and CDR2 SYDVKM. The CDR3 extends over 15 amino acids. CDR3 loop: CASSPPNIRVNEQFF. In nucleotides, the CDR3 is TGTGCCAGCAGTCCCCCCAATATCAGGGTGAATGAGCAGTTCTTC.

This chain uses TRBV11-2 with TRBJ1-1, with D hard to call. The ends were cut back, 1 base at V and 4 bases at J, with 13 bases in the middle. This CDR3 is built from 15 residues. The germline V gene has CDR1 SGHAT and CDR2 FQNNGV. In DNA form, the CDR3 reads TGTGCCAGCAGCTTAGGGAGGGCGGGGAGCACTGAAGCTTTCTTT. Translation: CASSLGRAGSTEAFF. Full variable domain (outside the CDR3, taken from reference TRBV11-2 and TRBJ1-1): EAGVAQSPRYKIIEKRQSVAFWCNPISGHATLYWYQQILGQGPKLLIQFQNNGVVDDSQLPKDRFSAERLKGVDSTLKIQPAKLEDSAVYLCASSLGRAGSTEAFFGQGTRLTVV.

The V and J genes are TRBV6-5 and TRBJ2-1; 7 nucleotides line up with TRBD1. The J segment lost 4 bases and the V segment lost 11 bases, leaving 8 bases of the junction unmatched. The CDR3 sequence is 13 residues long. Germline CDR1 is MNHEY and CDR2 is SVGAGI. The DNA for the CDR3 is TGTGCCGCTTCCGGGACAGATTACAATGAGCAGTTCTTC. It codes for CAASGTDYNEQFF.

This sequence joins TRBV27 and TRBJ2-1; no clear D gene. CDR3 size: 15 residues. Germline CDR1 is MNHEY and CDR2 is SMNVEV (reference sequence). With 2 bases removed from V and 0 bases from J, the gap between germline ends came to 8 bases. The CDR3 DNA sequence: TGTGCCAGCAGTTTAGGGCCGTACTCCTACAATGAGCAGTTCTTC. Protein product: CASSLGPYSYNEQFF.

The CDR3, as DNA: TGTGCCAGCAGCCACAACAACAATGAGCAGTTCTTC. Translation gives CASSHNNNEQFF. The V and J genes are TRBV27 and TRBJ2-1; D remains ambiguous. Germline-derived CDR1 and CDR2 are MNHEY and SMNVEV (reference sequence). Trimming removed 6 bases at V and 5 bases at J, with 8 bases between. CDR3 length: 12 residues.

This clone was observed once. J is TRBJ1-1 and V is TRBV28; the D gene is possibly TRBD1 (6 bases). CDR3 length equals 13 residues. Per germline, CDR1 MDHEN and CDR2 SYDVKM. V was shortened by 3 bases and J by 1 base, with 6 bases between the two germline ends. CDR3 amino acids: CASSLGQNTEAFF. The DNA for the CDR3 is TGTGCCAGCAGTTTGGGACAGAACACTGAAGCTTTCTTT.

The V call is TRBV6-5, the J call TRBJ2-7; tentative D call: TRBD1 (6 bases). V shed 2 bases and J shed 12 bases, with 17 bases lying between them. The CDR3 extends over 13 amino acids. CDR1 is MNHEY and CDR2 is SVGAGI in the germline V gene. In DNA, the CDR3 is TGTGCCAGCAGTTACACAATCCGGGACAATCCGTACTTC. It codes for CASSYTIRDNPYF.

CDR3 DNA: TGTGCCAGCAGCTTCACAACAACGCAAGAGACCCAGTACTTC. It yields the protein CASSFTTTQETQYF. This chain links TRBV7-2 with TRBJ2-5, with D unresolved. The CDR3 is made up of 14 amino acids. CDR1 SGHTA and CDR2 FQGNSA come from the germline V gene. V was trimmed by 3 bases and J by 2 bases, leaving 10 bases between them.

The V call is TRBV9, the J call TRBJ2-1; 12 bases are shared with TRBD2. The length of the CDR3 is 16 residues. Germline CDR1 reads SGDLS; CDR2 reads YYNGEE. V lost 4 bases to trimming and J lost 8 bases; unmatched junction nucleotides: 10. In DNA, the CDR3 is TGTGCCAGCAGCCCACGACCTAGCGGGAGGGCCTATGAGCAGTTCTTC. Amino acids: CASSPRPSGRAYEQFF.

This rearrangement joins TRBV7-9 to TRBJ1-2; a possible D gene is TRBD1 (6 bases). The germline CDR1 and CDR2 sequences are SEHNR and FQNEAQ (reference sequence). The length of the CDR3 is 16 residues. Trimming removed 5 bases at V and 4 bases at J, with 20 bases between. CDR3 region: CASSRAGGGGSYGYTF. The CDR3 nucleotides are TGTGCCAGCAGCCGCGCGGGCGGGGGGGGCAGCTATGGCTACACCTTC.

The V call is TRBV9, the J call TRBJ2-7, with unresolved D. V was cut by 0 bases and J by 5 bases, with 6 bases left in between. CDR1 is SGDLS, CDR2 YYNGEE, per germline. The CDR3 runs to 12 residues. Here the CDR3 DNA reads TGTGCCAGCAGCGTAGCTGGAGACGAGCAGTACTTC. The encoded protein is CASSVAGDEQYF.

The chain couples TRBV7-2 to TRBJ2-7; the match to TRBD1 covers 8 bases. CDR1 and CDR2 (germline): SGHTA, FQGNSA. Unmatched junction bases numbered 16, after V lost 5 bases and J lost 1 base. The CDR3 runs 18 residues. CDR3 DNA sequence: TGTGCCAGCAGCCCACAGGGGGGTGGGGCAGCGCTTTCCTACGAGCAGTACTTC. This sequence encodes CASSPQGGGAALSYEQYF.

The rearrangement links TRBV10-3 to TRBJ2-7; D possibly corresponds to TRBD1 (5 bases). Trimming took off 2 bases at V and 6 bases at J, with 23 bases between the two ends. In germline, CDR1 is ENHRY, CDR2 SYGVKD. The length of the CDR3 is 17 residues. CDR3 coding DNA: TGTGCCATCAGTGAGATGAGTAGGGGCAGCCTAACTGTCGAGCAGTACTTC. It translates to CAISEMSRGSLTVEQYF.

The rearrangement links TRBV5-1 to TRBJ2-3; TRBD1 matches at 7 bases. The CDR3 loop spans 14 amino acids. Losses at the gene ends were 2 bases for V and 2 bases for J; bases not matched to a gene: 2. The germline CDR1 and CDR2 sequences are SGHRS and YFSETQ. The DNA for the CDR3 is TGCGCCAGCAGCTTACAGGGGAACACAGATACGCAGTATTTT. Translating gives CASSLQGNTDTQYF.

The rearrangement links TRBV6-5 to TRBJ1-1; D is possibly TRBD1 (5 bases). Germline V CDR1 and CDR2: MNHEY, SVGAGI. Trimming took 5 bases from V and 4 from J, leaving 14 bases between them. CDR3 size: 14 residues. In nucleotides, the CDR3 is TGTGCCAGCAGTGGATTAGGGGTGGGCACTGAAGCTTTCTTT. Translating gives CASSGLGVGTEAFF.